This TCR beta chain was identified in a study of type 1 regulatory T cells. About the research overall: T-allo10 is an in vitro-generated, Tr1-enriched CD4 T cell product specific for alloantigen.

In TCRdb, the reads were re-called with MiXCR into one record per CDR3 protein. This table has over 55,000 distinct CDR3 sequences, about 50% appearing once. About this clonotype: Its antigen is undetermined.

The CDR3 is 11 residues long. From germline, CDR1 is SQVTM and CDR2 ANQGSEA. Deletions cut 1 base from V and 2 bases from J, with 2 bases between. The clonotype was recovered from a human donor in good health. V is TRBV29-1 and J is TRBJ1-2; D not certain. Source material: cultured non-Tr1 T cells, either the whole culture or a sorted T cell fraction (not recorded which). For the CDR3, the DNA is TGCAGCGTTGAAGTAAACTATGGCTACACCTTC. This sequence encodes CSVEVNYGYTF.